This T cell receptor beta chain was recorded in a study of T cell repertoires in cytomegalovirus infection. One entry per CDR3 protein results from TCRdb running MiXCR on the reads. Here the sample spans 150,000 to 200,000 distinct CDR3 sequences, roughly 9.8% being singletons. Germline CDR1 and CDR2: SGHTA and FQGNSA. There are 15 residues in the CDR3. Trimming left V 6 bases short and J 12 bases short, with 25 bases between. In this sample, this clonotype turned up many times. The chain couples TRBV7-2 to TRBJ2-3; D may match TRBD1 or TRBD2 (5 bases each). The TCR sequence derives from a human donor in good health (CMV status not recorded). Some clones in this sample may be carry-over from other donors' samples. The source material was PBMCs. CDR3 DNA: TGTGCCAGCAGTTTGACCTCGGGGCCTCTAACCTTCCAGTATTTT. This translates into CASSLTSGPLTFQYF.